The 21 T cell receptor beta chains below come from one sample, sequenced in a study of blood T cell repertoires in COVID-19. Sequencing used immunoSEQ multiplex PCR; TCRdb keeps in-frame clones, though not all of them. The table records 200,000 to 300,000 clones, 70% to 90% of them present only once. The sample comprised peripheral blood. These receptors were collected from a man between 50 and 59 years old with acute or convalescent COVID-19.

The chain links TRBV5-6 to TRBJ1-1, with 7 bases fitting TRBD1. The germline V gene has CDR1 SGHDT and CDR2 YYEEEE. This CDR3 is built from 15 residues. J gave up 5 bases and V 1 base, and 8 bases lay outside the gene matches. CDR3 in DNA: TGTGCCAGCAGCTTGCCCGACAGGGTGAGAACTGAAGCTTTCTTT. Its translation: CASSLPDRVRTEAFF.

The genes are TRBV6-2 or TRBV6-3 and TRBJ1-5; D is possibly TRBD1 (6 bases). The CDR3 has 15 amino acids. Germline CDR1 and CDR2: MNHEY and SVGEGT. Trimming pared 2 bases from V and 3 bases from J, leaving 11 bases between. The CDR3 region has the DNA TGTGCCAGCAGTTACGGGGGGGCATCCAATCAGCCCCAGCATTTT. Translation: CASSYGGASNQPQHF.

This clone occurred once. V gene TRBV10-2 combines with J gene TRBJ1-4, with a weak D call TRBD1 (6 bases). Germline V lookup: CDR1 WSHSY, CDR2 SAAADI. Deletions cut 4 bases from V and 8 bases from J, with 20 bases between. The CDR3 sequence is 16 residues long. For the CDR3, the DNA is TGCGCCAGCAGTGTCATAGACCCGGGACAAAAGGAAAAACTGTTTTTT. The encoded protein is CASSVIDPGQKEKLFF.

The V call is TRBV10-3, the J call TRBJ2-1; TRBD1 matches 9 bases. Germline V CDR1 and CDR2: ENHRY, SYGVKD. CDR3 length equals 16 residues. Trimming at V came to 3 bases and at J to 0 bases, leaving 3 bases not matched to a gene. The CDR3 DNA follows: TGTGCCATCAGTGAAGGGGGACAGGGCTCCTACAATGAGCAGTTCTTC. Translation: CAISEGGQGSYNEQFF.

The chain carries TRBV11-3 and TRBJ1-2, with D perhaps matching TRBD1 (6 bases). Germline V gene lookup returns CDR1 SGHNT and CDR2 YENEEA. The CDR3 loop spans 13 amino acids. Trimming shortened V by 4 bases and J by 5 bases, and 11 bases separated the two germline ends. The CDR3 DNA is TGTGCCAGCAGCTCCGGGACAAGATATGGCTACACCTTC. Its protein is CASSSGTRYGYTF.

This chain joins TRBV2 and TRBJ1-5; 7 nucleotides agree with TRBD1. The CDR3 totals 17 residues. Germline V gives CDR1 SNHLY, CDR2 FYNNEI. The V and J ends lost 5 bases and 0 bases, in that order; junction bases with no gene match: 10. CDR3 loop: CASSHQWGQYSNQPQHF. In DNA, the CDR3 is TGTGCCAGCAGTCACCAATGGGGACAGTATAGCAATCAGCCCCAGCATTTT.

This clone was recorded a few times. This rearrangement joins TRBV5-1 to TRBJ1-2; the D gene is possibly TRBD1 (6 bases). The CDR3 consists of 15 residues. Germline lookup yields CDR1 SGHRS and CDR2 YFSETQ. Trimming cost V 3 bases and J 7 bases, with 19 bases left between them. The CDR3 bases are TGCGCCAGCAGCTCCACTCGGACAGCCGGAGCTGGCTACACCTTC. Amino acids: CASSSTRTAGAGYTF.

The J gene is TRBJ2-7, the V gene TRBV21-1; the table's D call, TRBD2, was not checked against the DNA. TRBV21-1 is flagged as a pseudogene. The CDR3 consists of 20 residues. The CDR3 here is CASSVKRGKTSGRVTYEQYF. The CDR3 DNA reads as TGTGCCAGCAGCGTCAAAAGGGGGAAGACTAGCGGGAGGGTAACCTACGAGCAGTACTTC.

This clone has more than one count but fewer than ten. This chain uses TRBV27 with TRBJ1-2; 7 nucleotides agree with TRBD1. The CDR3 loop spans 13 amino acids. CDR1 and CDR2 from the germline V gene are MNHEY and SMNVEV (reference sequence). V lost 2 bases, J lost 10 bases, and 7 bases stayed unmatched. The CDR3 here is CASSLQRQGVYTF. The CDR3 DNA sequence: TGTGCCAGCAGTTTACAAAGACAGGGCGTCTACACCTTC.

V and J are TRBV9 and TRBJ1-1; D is possibly TRBD1 (6 bases). This CDR3 contains 16 residues. The V gene's germline CDR1 is SGDLS and CDR2 YYNGEE. The V end was cut by 0 bases, the J end by 4 bases, with 16 bases between. The CDR3 reads CASSVAPRGRGTEAFF. For the CDR3, the DNA is TGTGCCAGCAGCGTAGCGCCCAGGGGCCGGGGCACTGAAGCTTTCTTT.

This clone was seen once. CDR3 loop: CATSSGRDPSETQYF. CDR3 bases: TGTGCCACCAGTTCAGGGAGGGATCCCTCGGAGACCCAGTACTTC. The rearrangement uses TRBV24-1 and TRBJ2-5; 7 positions agree with TRBD2. The CDR3 runs 15 residues. Trimming removed 6 bases from V and 5 bases from J; junction bases left unmatched: 11. In germline, CDR1 is KGHDR, CDR2 SFDVKD.

The chain recombines TRBV2 with TRBJ1-1; D uncertain. The CDR3 spans 14 residues. V lost 1 base and J 4 bases, leaving 10 bases between the germline ends. The V gene's germline CDR1 is SNHLY and CDR2 FYNNEI. The CDR3 region is CASSEGFEFTEAFF. The CDR3 region has the DNA TGTGCCAGCAGTGAAGGTTTTGAGTTCACTGAAGCTTTCTTT. Combining the CDR3 with reference TRBV2 and TRBJ1-1 gives the whole variable domain EPEVTQTPSHQVTQMGQEVILRCVPISNHLYFYWYRQILGQKVEFLVSFYNNEISEKSEIFDDQFSVERPDGSNFTLKIRSTKLEDSAMYFCASSEGFEFTEAFFGQGTRLTVV.

The chain uses TRBV7-9 and TRBJ2-7; 11 nucleotides line up with TRBD1. The trim removed 0 bases at V and 2 bases at J, leaving 3 bases unmatched. Germline loops: CDR1 SEHNR, CDR2 FQNEAQ (reference sequence). This CDR3 is built from 16 residues. CDR3 DNA sequence: TGTGCCAGCAGCTTAGCCCCGGGACAGGGGGCCTACGAGCAGTACTTC. Amino acids: CASSLAPGQGAYEQYF.

The V call is TRBV11-3, the J call TRBJ2-6; no clear D gene. The length of the CDR3 is 14 residues. In germline, CDR1 is SGHNT, CDR2 YENEEA. The V end was cut by 10 bases, the J end by 2 bases, with 12 bases between. The CDR3 coding sequence is TGTGCCATAGGCGCGACTCCTGGGGCCAACGTCCTGACTTTC. Its translation is CAIGATPGANVLTF.

The V gene is TRBV9, the J gene TRBJ2-7; 9 bases are a match to TRBD2. CDR3 length equals 14 residues. Trimming removed 0 bases from V and 7 bases from J; junction bases left unmatched: 5. Germline-derived CDR1 and CDR2 are SGDLS and YYNGEE. CDR3 nucleotides: TGTGCCAGCAGCGTAGCGGCGGGAGGGCCGGAGCAGTACTTC. Its protein product is CASSVAAGGPEQYF.

The gene calls are TRBV10-3 and TRBJ2-1; TRBD2 agrees at 7 bases. Losses at the gene ends were 4 bases for V and 9 bases for J; bases not matched to a gene: 6. This CDR3 comprises 13 residues. Looked up from germline, CDR1 is ENHRY and CDR2 is SYGVKD. CDR3 protein: CAISVREWVEQFF. As DNA, the CDR3 is TGTGCCATCAGTGTGCGGGAGTGGGTTGAGCAGTTCTTC.

This clone was recorded once. This rearrangement joins TRBV7-6 to TRBJ1-1; 8 nucleotides agree with TRBD1. Losses at the gene ends were 1 base for V and 5 bases for J; bases not matched to a gene: 6. This CDR3 comprises 15 residues. Germline V gene sequence: CDR1 SGHVS, CDR2 FNYEAQ. CDR3: CASSLEAGGSTEAFF. The DNA for the CDR3 is TGTGCCAGCAGCTTAGAAGCAGGGGGCTCGACTGAAGCTTTCTTT.

The chain carries TRBV19 and TRBJ2-1; tentatively, D is TRBD2 (6 bases). The V end was cut by 10 bases, the J end by 0 bases, with 19 bases between. The CDR3 spans 16 residues. Germline V gene lookup returns CDR1 LNHDA and CDR2 SQIVND (reference sequence). The DNA for the CDR3 is TGTGCCACGCACACGTATAGCGGAGGCTCCTACAATGAGCAGTTCTTC. This encodes CATHTYSGGSYNEQFF.

This clone was observed a single time. The rearrangement links TRBV3-1 (or the pseudogene TRBV3-2) to TRBJ1-2; 8 positions match TRBD1. Per the germline V gene, CDR1 is LGHDT and CDR2 is YNNKEL (reference sequence). The CDR3 is 14 residues long. Trimming removed 4 bases from V and 8 bases from J; junction bases left unmatched: 9. DNA of the CDR3: TGTGCCAGCAGCCCCCGCCAGGGGGCGTGGGGCTACACCTTC. This translates into CASSPRQGAWGYTF.

The rearrangement links TRBV5-1 to TRBJ2-1; the D is unclear. The CDR3 runs 16 residues. The germline gives CDR1 SGHRS, CDR2 YFSETQ. V was shortened by 0 bases and J by 1 base, with 11 bases between the two germline ends. The CDR3 bases are TGCGCCAGCAGCTTGGTGCAGGCCAGTTCCTACAATGAGCAGTTCTTC. Residues: CASSLVQASSYNEQFF.

The chain carries TRBV30 and TRBJ1-2, with 10 bases identical to TRBD1. The V segment lost 3 bases and the J segment 7 bases; nucleotides outside the gene matches: 11. The germline CDR1 and CDR2 sequences are GTSNPN and SVGIG (reference sequence). This CDR3 has 15 residues. The CDR3 DNA sequence: TGTGCCTGGAGCCTGACAGGGGGCGCCTCAGGTGGCTACACCTTC. As protein: CAWSLTGGASGGYTF. The complete variable domain, with remaining parts taken from reference TRBV30 and TRBJ1-2, reads SQTIHQWPATLVQPVGSPLSLECTVEGTSNPNLYWYRQAAGRGLQLLFYSVGIGQISSEVPQNLSASRPQDRQFILSSKKLLLSDSGFYLCAWSLTGGASGGYTFGSGTRLTVV.